This TCR beta chain came from a study of T cell responses to AZD1222 COVID-19 vaccine (dated by TCRdb to about 2021). Background for the entire study: A total of approximately 240 trial participants underwent TCR sequencing, of whom approximately 200 had received two doses of AZD1222 and roughly 26 had received two doses of the MenACWY control vaccine. Trial participants were enrolled into age subgroups of 18-55, 56-69 and 70-plus years, which contained about 150, 27 and 61 TCR-sequenced participants, respectively.

V and J are trimmed by 3 bases and 5 bases, and the gene matches miss 6 bases of the junction. Spanning cysteine to phenylalanine, the CDR3 consists of 15 amino acids. Of all the DNA, just the CDR3 is kept, 45 bases in frame from base 1. From the germline V gene, CDR1 is MDHEN and CDR2 is SYDVKM. The sample's time point label is to be understood as: about 28 days (+/-7) after the second vaccine dose. Because spike-specific TCR depth and breadth did not differ between the two schedules, AZD1222 recipients who got a second dose at roughly 4 weeks were pooled with those who got a second dose at roughly 12 weeks. Vaccinee samples were obtained from the UK trials COV001 and COV002, which included a single-blind randomized controlled phase 2/3 trial of AZD1222 (ChAdOx1 nCoV-19) in healthy adults. For TCRbeta chain sequencing, PBMC samples were collected from trial participants at day 0 and at day 28 after the second dose.

Summary of the overall study and its limitations: The whole spike protein was spanned by vaccine-associated CD4 TCRs, and dominant responses were seen in regions 160-218 and 743-854. In the small 56-69-year group, the increase in depth fell short of significance, most likely because of low power. Nearly half of unique spike-specific TCRs reportedly recognized epitopes outside regions mutated in the B.1.351 and B.1.1.7 variants. Most participants were white British and females outnumbered males, and the authors suggested that clonal diversity may have been underestimated. After two AZD1222 doses, both the breadth and the depth of spike-specific TCRs were significantly higher than at day 0 and than in MenACWY recipients. No day 14 peak-response samples were available, so repertoires were characterized only after the peak T cell response. Conclusions about previously exposed vaccinees are limited because only six or seven AZD1222 recipients were SARS-CoV-2 seropositive at baseline.

As regards this clone: It lacks a known antigen. Within one base of it there is no much larger clone, and no base qualities were kept.

The CDR3 regions of human TCRbeta chains were analyzed by immunosequencing. Under the source paper's analysis protocol: TCRs in the repertoires were matched against a reference library of SARS-CoV-2-specific TCRs that had been generated with the MIRA antigen-specificity platform. Breadth meant the fraction of unique TCRs that were SARS-CoV-2-associated, whereas depth meant the fraction of total T cells that were SARS-CoV-2-associated. Using the MIRA data, each spike-specific TCR was assigned both to the spike region to which the TCR was reactive and to a CD4 or CD8 class. Log10-transformed breadth and depth values were compared by one-way ANOVA with Sidak's multiple comparisons tests. TCRdb took this table from immuneACCESS and kept in-frame rearrangements with V and J called. Such tables lack part of the clones; where checked against another copy, unresolved V genes explain under half of the gap, and the rest is unexplained. That table is the source of V, J and clone size, and D and trimming were worked out from the DNA. This sample gives about 48,000 clones in total; roughly 85% of them show up just once. Approximately 6.5% of the sample rests with the top ten.

Material: peripheral blood, obtained 28 days after the second AZD1222 dose. This chain joins TRBV28 to TRBJ2-5, and TRBD2 matches 10 of the central bases. The TCR was taken from an adult who received the AZD1222 COVID-19 vaccine. The CDR3 sequence is CASSFASGRFETQYF. The bases are TGTGCCAGCAGTTTTGCTAGCGGGAGATTTGAGACCCAGTACTTC.